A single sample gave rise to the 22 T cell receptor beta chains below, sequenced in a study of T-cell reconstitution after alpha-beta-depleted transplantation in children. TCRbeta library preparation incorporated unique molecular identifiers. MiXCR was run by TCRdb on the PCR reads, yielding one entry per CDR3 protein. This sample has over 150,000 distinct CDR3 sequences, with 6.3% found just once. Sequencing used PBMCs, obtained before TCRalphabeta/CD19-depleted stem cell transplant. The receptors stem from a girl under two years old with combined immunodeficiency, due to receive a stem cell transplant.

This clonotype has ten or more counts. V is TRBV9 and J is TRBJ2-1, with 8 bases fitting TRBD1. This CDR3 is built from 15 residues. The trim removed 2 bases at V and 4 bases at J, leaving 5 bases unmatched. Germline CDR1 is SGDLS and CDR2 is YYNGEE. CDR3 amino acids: CASSVAGQVYNEQFF. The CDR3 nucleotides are TGTGCCAGCAGCGTCGCGGGACAGGTTTACAATGAGCAGTTCTTC.

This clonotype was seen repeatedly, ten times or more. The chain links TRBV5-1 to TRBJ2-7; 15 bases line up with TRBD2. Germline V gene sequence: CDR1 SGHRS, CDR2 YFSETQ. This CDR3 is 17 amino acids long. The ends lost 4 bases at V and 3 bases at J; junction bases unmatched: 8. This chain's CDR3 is CASSEGLAGGHGYEQYF. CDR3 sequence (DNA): TGCGCCAGCAGCGAAGGACTAGCGGGGGGGCATGGCTACGAGCAGTACTTC.

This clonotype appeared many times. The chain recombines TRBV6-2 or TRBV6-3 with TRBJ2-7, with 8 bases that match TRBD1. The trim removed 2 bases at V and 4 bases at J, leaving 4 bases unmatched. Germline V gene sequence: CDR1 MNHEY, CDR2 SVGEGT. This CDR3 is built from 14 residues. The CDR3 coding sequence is TGTGCCAGCAGTTACACCCGACAGGGGTACGAGCAGTACTTC. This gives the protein CASSYTRQGYEQYF.

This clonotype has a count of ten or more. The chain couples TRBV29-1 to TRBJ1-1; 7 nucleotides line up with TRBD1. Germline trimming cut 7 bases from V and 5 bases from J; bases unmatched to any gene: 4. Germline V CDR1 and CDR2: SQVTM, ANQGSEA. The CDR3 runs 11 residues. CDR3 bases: TGCAGCGCCAGGGGGAATACTGAAGCTTTCTTT. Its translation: CSARGNTEAFF.

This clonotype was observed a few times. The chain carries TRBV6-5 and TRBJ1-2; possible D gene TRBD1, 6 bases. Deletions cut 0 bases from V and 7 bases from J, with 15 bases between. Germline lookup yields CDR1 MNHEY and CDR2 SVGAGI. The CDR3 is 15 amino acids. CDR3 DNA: TGTGCCAGCAGTTACTCGATTACAGGGAAGAGTGGCTACACCTTC. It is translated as CASSYSITGKSGYTF.

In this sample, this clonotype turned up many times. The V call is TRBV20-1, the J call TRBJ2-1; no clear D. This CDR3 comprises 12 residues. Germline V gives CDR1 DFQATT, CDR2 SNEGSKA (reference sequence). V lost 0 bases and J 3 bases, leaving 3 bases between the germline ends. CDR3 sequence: CSARDLYNEQFF. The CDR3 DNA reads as TGCAGTGCTAGAGATCTCTACAATGAGCAGTTCTTC.

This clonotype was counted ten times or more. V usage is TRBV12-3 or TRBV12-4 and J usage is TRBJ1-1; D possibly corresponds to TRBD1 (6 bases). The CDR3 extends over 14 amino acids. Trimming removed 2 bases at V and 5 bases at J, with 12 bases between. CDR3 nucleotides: TGTGCCAGCAGTTTATCGGGGGGCGGTACTGAAGCTTTCTTT. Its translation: CASSLSGGGTEAFF.

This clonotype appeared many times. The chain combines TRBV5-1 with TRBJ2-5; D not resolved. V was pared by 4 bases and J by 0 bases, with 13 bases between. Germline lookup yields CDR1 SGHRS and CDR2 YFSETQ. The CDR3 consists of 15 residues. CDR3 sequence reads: CASSKNLEYQETQYF. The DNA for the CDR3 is TGCGCCAGCAGCAAAAACTTGGAGTACCAAGAGACCCAGTACTTC.

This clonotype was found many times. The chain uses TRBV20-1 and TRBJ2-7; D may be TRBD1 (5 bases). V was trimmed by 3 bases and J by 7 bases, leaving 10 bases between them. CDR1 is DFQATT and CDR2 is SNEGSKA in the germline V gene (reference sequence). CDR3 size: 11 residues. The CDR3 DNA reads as TGCAGTGCTAGTCAGGGTTGGGAGCAGTACTTC. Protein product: CSASQGWEQYF.

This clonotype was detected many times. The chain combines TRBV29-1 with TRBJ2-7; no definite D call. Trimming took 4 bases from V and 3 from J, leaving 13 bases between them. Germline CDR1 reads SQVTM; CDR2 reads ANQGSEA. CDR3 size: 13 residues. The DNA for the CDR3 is TGCAGCGTTGTGGTGGATCCCCTCTACGAGCAGTACTTC. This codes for CSVVVDPLYEQYF.

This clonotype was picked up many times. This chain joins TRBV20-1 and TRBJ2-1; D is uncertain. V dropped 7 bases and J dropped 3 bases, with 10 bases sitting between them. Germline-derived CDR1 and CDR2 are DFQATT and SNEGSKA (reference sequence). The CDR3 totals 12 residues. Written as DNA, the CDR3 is TGCAGTGGCTGGACGAACTACAATGAGCAGTTCTTC. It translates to CSGWTNYNEQFF.

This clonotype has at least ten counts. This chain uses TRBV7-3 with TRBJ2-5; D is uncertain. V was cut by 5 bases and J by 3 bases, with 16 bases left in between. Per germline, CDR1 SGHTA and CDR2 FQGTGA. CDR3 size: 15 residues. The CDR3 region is CASSLYGNRKETQYF. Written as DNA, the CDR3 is TGTGCCAGCAGCCTTTACGGAAATCGTAAAGAGACCCAGTACTTC.

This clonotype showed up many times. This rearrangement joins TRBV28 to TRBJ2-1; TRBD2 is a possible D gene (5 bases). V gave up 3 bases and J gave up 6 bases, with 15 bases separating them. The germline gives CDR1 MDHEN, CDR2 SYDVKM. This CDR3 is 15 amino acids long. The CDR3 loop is CASSFWTDLPNEQFF. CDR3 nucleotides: TGTGCCAGCAGTTTTTGGACTGACTTACCCAATGAGCAGTTCTTC.

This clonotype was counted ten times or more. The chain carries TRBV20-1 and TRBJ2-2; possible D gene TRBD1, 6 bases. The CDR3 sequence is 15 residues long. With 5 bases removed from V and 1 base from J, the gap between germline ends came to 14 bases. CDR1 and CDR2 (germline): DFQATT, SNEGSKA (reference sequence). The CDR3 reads CSALRTDLNTGELFF. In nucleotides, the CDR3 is TGCAGTGCTCTGCGGACAGATTTGAACACCGGGGAGCTGTTTTTT.

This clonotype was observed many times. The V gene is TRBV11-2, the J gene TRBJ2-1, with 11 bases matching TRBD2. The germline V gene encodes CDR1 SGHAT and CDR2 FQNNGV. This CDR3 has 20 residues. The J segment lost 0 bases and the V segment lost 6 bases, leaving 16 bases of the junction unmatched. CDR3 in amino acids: CASSLTSGGHTQSSYNEQFF. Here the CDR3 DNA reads TGTGCCAGCAGTCTTACTAGCGGGGGCCATACCCAGAGCTCCTACAATGAGCAGTTCTTC.

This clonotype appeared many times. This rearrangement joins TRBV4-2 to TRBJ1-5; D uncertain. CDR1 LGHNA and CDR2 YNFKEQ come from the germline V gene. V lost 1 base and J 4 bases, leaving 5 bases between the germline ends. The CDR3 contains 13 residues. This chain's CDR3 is CASSQGRNQPQHF. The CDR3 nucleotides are TGTGCCAGCAGCCAAGGGAGGAATCAGCCCCAGCATTTT.

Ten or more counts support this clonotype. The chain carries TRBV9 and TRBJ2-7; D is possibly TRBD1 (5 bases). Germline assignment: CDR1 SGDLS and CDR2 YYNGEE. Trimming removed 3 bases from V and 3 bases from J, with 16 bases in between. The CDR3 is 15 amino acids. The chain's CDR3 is CASSATGVSNYEQYF. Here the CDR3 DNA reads TGTGCCAGCAGCGCTACAGGAGTGAGCAACTACGAGCAGTACTTC.

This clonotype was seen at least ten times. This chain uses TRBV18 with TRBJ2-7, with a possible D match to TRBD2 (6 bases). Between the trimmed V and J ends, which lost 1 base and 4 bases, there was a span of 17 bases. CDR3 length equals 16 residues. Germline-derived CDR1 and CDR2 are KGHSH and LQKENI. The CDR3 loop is CASSPLQGGGLYEQYF. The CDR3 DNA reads TGTGCCAGCTCACCACTCCAGGGAGGCGGACTGTACGAGCAGTACTTC.

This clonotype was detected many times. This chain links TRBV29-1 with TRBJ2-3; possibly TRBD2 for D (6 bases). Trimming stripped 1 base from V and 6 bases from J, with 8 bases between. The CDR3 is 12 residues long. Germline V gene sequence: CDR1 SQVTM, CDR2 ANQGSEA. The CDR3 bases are TGCAGCGTTGAAGGTGGAGGGGATACGCAGTATTTT. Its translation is CSVEGGGDTQYF.

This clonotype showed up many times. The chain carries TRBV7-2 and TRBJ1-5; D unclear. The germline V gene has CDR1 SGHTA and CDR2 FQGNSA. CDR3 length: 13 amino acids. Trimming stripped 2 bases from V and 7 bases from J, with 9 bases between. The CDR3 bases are TGTGCCAGCAGCTTATCGGCAGGCCAGCCCCAGCATTTT. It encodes CASSLSAGQPQHF.

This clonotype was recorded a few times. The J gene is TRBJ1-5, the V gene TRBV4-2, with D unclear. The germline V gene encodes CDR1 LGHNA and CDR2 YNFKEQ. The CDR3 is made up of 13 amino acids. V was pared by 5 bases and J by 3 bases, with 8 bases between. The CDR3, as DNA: TGTGCCAGCAGCACATTCAACAATCAGCCCCAGCATTTT. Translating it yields CASSTFNNQPQHF.

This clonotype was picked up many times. CDR3 sequence reads: CSVPGNGFREQYF. CDR3 nucleotide sequence: TGCAGCGTACCCGGGAACGGGTTTAGAGAGCAGTACTTC. This chain joins TRBV29-1 and TRBJ2-7; D might be TRBD2 (5 bases). Germline CDR1 SQVTM, CDR2 ANQGSEA. The CDR3 totals 13 residues. The germline V and J ends were trimmed by 6 bases and 7 bases, with 19 bases remaining between them.